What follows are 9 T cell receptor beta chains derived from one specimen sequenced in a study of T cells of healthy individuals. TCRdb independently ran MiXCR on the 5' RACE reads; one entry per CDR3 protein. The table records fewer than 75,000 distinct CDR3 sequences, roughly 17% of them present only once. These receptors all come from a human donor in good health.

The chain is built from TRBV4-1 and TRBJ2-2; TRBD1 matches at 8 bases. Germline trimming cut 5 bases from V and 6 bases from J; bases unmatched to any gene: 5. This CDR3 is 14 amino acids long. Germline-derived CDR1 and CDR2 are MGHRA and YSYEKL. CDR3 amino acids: CASSAGQVSGELFF. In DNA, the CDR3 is TGCGCCAGCAGCGCGGGACAGGTCTCCGGGGAGCTGTTTTTT.

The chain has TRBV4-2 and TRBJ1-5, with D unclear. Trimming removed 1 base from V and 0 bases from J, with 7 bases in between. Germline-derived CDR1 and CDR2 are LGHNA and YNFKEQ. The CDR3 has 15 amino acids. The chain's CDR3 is CASSQGKSSNQPQHF. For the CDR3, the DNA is TGTGCCAGCAGCCAAGGAAAAAGTAGCAATCAGCCCCAGCATTTT.

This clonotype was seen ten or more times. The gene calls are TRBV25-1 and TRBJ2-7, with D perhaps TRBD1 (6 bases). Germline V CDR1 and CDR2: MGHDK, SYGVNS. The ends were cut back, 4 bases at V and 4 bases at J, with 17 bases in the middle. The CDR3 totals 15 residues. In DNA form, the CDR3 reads TGTGCCAGCAGTGGGATCGACAGGCGTCCATACGAGCAGTACTTC. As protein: CASSGIDRRPYEQYF.

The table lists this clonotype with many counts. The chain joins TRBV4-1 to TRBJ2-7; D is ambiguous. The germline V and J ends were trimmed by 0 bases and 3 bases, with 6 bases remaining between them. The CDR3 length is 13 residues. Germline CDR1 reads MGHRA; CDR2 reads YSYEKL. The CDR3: CASSQDQIYEQYF. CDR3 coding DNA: TGCGCCAGCAGCCAAGATCAAATCTACGAGCAGTACTTC.

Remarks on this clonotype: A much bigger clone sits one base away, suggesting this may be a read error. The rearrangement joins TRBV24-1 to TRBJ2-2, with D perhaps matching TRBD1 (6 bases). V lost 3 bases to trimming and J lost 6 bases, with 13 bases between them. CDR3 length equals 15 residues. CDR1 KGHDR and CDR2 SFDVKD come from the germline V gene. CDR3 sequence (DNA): TGTGCCACCAGTGATCCTGGACAGTTCCCCGGGGAGCTGTTTTTT. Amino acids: CATSDPGQFPGELFF.

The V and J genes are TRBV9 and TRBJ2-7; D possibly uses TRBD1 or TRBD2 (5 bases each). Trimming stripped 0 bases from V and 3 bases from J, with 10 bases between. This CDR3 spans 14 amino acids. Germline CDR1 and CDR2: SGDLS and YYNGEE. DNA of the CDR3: TGTGCCAGCAGCGTAGGATATGGGGGCTACGAGCAGTACTTC. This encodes CASSVGYGGYEQYF.

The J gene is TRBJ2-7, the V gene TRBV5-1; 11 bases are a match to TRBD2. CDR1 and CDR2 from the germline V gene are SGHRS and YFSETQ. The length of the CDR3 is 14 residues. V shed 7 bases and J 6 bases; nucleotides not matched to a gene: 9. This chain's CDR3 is CASAEVTSGVEQYF. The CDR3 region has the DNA TGCGCCAGCGCCGAAGTGACTAGCGGGGTCGAGCAGTACTTC.

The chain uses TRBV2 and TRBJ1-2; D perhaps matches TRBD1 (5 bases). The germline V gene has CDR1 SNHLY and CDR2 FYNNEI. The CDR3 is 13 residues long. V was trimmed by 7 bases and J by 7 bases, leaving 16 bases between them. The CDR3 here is CASTSREDGGYTF. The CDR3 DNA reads TGTGCCAGCACGAGCAGGGAGGATGGTGGCTACACCTTC.

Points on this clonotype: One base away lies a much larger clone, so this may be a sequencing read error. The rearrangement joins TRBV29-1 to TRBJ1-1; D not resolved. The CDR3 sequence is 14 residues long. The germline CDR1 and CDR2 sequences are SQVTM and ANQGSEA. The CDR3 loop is CSVERRLLNTEALF. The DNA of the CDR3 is TGCAGCGTTGAACGCAGACTCCTGAACACTGAAGCTTTATTT.